These 6 T cell receptor beta chains came from one sample sequenced in a study of identical twins. One entry per CDR3 protein results from TCRdb running MiXCR on the 5' RACE reads. The sample includes 570,000 or so distinct CDR3 sequences, 7.5% to 10% seen only once; the top ten take around 3.2%. The same sample was also used in a study of yellow fever vaccine responses in identical twins.

The sequenced material came from PBMCs. These receptors all stem from a woman in her late teens or twenties in good health.

The sample holds many counts of this clonotype. The genes are TRBV20-1 and TRBJ1-6; the D is unclear. Trimming removed 1 base at V and 0 bases at J, with 13 bases between. This CDR3 region has 17 residues. CDR1 and CDR2 from the germline V gene are DFQATT and SNEGSKA (reference sequence). The CDR3 loop is CSARGSGSSSYNSPLHF. CDR3 nucleotide sequence: TGCAGTGCTAGAGGGTCCGGCTCCAGCTCCTATAATTCACCCCTCCACTTT.

V is TRBV12-3 or TRBV12-4 and J is TRBJ2-7; 11 positions agree with TRBD2. The CDR3 covers 15 residues. The ends lost 3 bases at V and 6 bases at J; junction bases unmatched: 7. The CDR3 bases are TGTGCCAGCAGTTTCGGGACTAGCGGTGGAAGCGAGCAGTACTTC. It translates to CASSFGTSGGSEQYF.

This clonotype was counted between two and nine times. The V and J genes are TRBV6-5 and TRBJ2-2; a possible D gene is TRBD1 (6 bases). The V gene lost 0 bases and the J gene lost 0 bases, with 14 bases spanning the gap. CDR3 size: 18 residues. The germline gives CDR1 MNHEY, CDR2 SVGAGI. CDR3 DNA: TGTGCCAGCAGTTACTCTCCGGACAGTCGATCGAACACCGGGGAGCTGTTTTTT. The encoded protein is CASSYSPDSRSNTGELFF.

This clonotype was seen repeatedly, ten times or more. The J gene is TRBJ2-2, the V gene TRBV7-9; D is unclear. With 0 bases removed from V and 0 bases from J, the gap between germline ends came to 2 bases. The CDR3 has 14 residues. In germline, CDR1 is SEHNR, CDR2 FQNEAQ (reference sequence). The CDR3 is CASSLASNTGELFF. The CDR3 DNA is TGTGCCAGCAGCTTAGCCTCGAACACCGGGGAGCTGTTTTTT.

The chain couples TRBV29-1 to TRBJ2-1; TRBD2 aligns across 7 bases. CDR1 and CDR2 from the germline V gene are SQVTM and ANQGSEA. V shed 4 bases and J 4 bases; nucleotides not matched to a gene: 4. CDR3 length: 13 amino acids. The DNA of the CDR3 is TGCAGCGTTGTGCGGGAGATATACAATGAGCAGTTCTTC. Residues: CSVVREIYNEQFF.

The V gene is TRBV6-5, the J gene TRBJ1-5, with D possibly matching TRBD1 (5 bases). Germline V CDR1 and CDR2: MNHEY, SVGAGI. V was pared by 0 bases and J by 1 base, with 10 bases between. CDR3 length: 16 residues. The CDR3 loop reads CASSYSGQGSNQPQHF. In DNA, the CDR3 is TGTGCCAGCAGTTACTCGGGGCAGGGAAGCAATCAGCCCCAGCATTTT.